The 25 T cell receptor beta chains listed next were all sequenced from one sample in a study of PD-1 blockade in classical Hodgkin lymphoma. Method: immunoSEQ multiplex PCR; TCRdb's copy keeps in-frame clones and lacks some. The sample lists 20,000 to 30,000 clones, around 84% occurring once. All patients experienced relapse after autologous stem cell transplantation, and brentuximab vedotin exposure was variable. The sequencing used peripheral blood mononuclear cells (PBMCs), collected at baseline. Receptor source: a human donor with classical Hodgkin lymphoma.

The chain employs TRBV5-1 and TRBJ2-5; TRBD2 matches 9 bases. In germline, CDR1 is SGHRS, CDR2 YFSETQ. This CDR3 region has 16 residues. V was pared by 7 bases and J by 0 bases, with 10 bases of the junction left unmatched. CDR3 DNA: TGCGCCAGCGCCCTCGGCGCTAGCGGGGACCAAGAGACCCAGTACTTC. It codes for CASALGASGDQETQYF.

The chain has TRBV13 and TRBJ1-1; 12 nucleotides align to TRBD1. Germline CDR1 is PRHDT and CDR2 is FYEKMQ (reference sequence). Trimming at V came to 5 bases and at J to 5 bases, leaving 12 bases not matched to a gene. This CDR3 has 17 residues. CDR3 in DNA: TGTGCCAGCAGCCCCACCGGGACAGGGGGCGTGGGTACTGAAGCTTTCTTT. It yields the protein CASSPTGTGGVGTEAFF. Using reference TRBV13 and TRBJ1-1 for the parts outside the CDR3, the full variable domain is AAGVIQSPRHLIKEKRETATLKCYPIPRHDTVYWYQQGPGQDPQFLISFYEKMQSDKGSIPDRFSAQQFSDYHSELNMSSLELGDSALYFCASSPTGTGGVGTEAFFGQGTRLTVV.

The chain employs TRBV18 and TRBJ1-5, with a weak D call TRBD1 (6 bases). Germline lookup yields CDR1 KGHSH and CDR2 LQKENI. Between the trimmed V and J ends, which lost 2 bases and 5 bases, there was a span of 13 bases. This CDR3 region has 15 residues. The CDR3 DNA follows: TGTGCCAGCTCACCAGCGGGGGCCCGAGATCAGCCCCAGCATTTT. Amino acids: CASSPAGARDQPQHF. The complete variable domain, with remaining parts taken from reference TRBV18 and TRBJ1-5, reads NAGVMQNPRHLVRRRGQEARLRCSPMKGHSHVYWYRQLPEEGLKFMVYLQKENIIDESGMPKERFSAEFPKEGPSILRIQQVVRGDSAAYFCASSPAGARDQPQHFGDGTRLSIL.

The chain carries TRBV7-9 and TRBJ2-1; D is unclear. Between the trimmed V and J ends, which lost 1 base and 0 bases, there was a span of 7 bases. CDR1 is SEHNR and CDR2 is FQNEAQ in the germline V gene (reference sequence). The CDR3 totals 15 residues. As DNA, the CDR3 is TGTGCCAGCAGCTTAGAGCAGAGCTCCTACAATGAGCAGTTCTTC. Translation: CASSLEQSSYNEQFF. The variable domain in full, completed from reference TRBV7-9 and TRBJ2-1, reads DTGVSQNPRHKITKRGQNVTFRCDPISEHNRLYWYRQTLGQGPEFLTYFQNEAQLEKSRLLSDRFSAERPKGSFSTLEIQRTEQGDSAMYLCASSLEQSSYNEQFFGPGTRLTVL.

V is TRBV7-8 and J is TRBJ2-3; 7 bases align to TRBD1. Trimming removed 8 bases from V and 1 base from J; junction bases left unmatched: 6. Germline V gene sequence: CDR1 SGHVS, CDR2 FQNEAQ. This CDR3 has 14 residues. CDR3: CASGIQGGTDTQYF. In DNA form, the CDR3 reads TGTGCCAGCGGCATCCAGGGGGGCACAGATACGCAGTATTTT.

In this sample, this clone turned up a few times. V usage is TRBV5-1 and J usage is TRBJ2-1, with D unresolved. This CDR3 contains 15 residues. V lost 1 base, J lost 6 bases, and 14 bases lay in between. Per germline, CDR1 SGHRS and CDR2 YFSETQ. CDR3 sequence (DNA): TGCGCCAGCAGCTTGAAGGGCCCTTCGGGCAATGAGCAGTTCTTC. It specifies CASSLKGPSGNEQFF.

CDR3 sequence (DNA): TGTGCCAGCAGTGAATCGGAGGCCCTCTCTGGAAACACCATATATTTT. It encodes CASSESEALSGNTIYF. The chain couples TRBV6-1 to TRBJ1-3; D ambiguous. Deletions cut 2 bases from V and 0 bases from J, with 11 bases between. The CDR3 consists of 16 residues. The germline CDR1 and CDR2 sequences are MNHNS and SASEGT.

The chain is built from TRBV5-6 and TRBJ1-3; D ambiguous. With 1 base removed from V and 3 bases from J, the gap between germline ends came to 2 bases. Germline V CDR1 and CDR2: SGHDT, YYEEEE. The CDR3 extends over 12 amino acids. The CDR3 DNA sequence: TGTGCCAGCAGCTTGAGTGGAAACACCATATATTTT. Translating it yields CASSLSGNTIYF.

This clone appeared a single time. The chain has TRBV14 and TRBJ2-3, with D possibly matching TRBD2 (7 bases). Trimming cost V 2 bases and J 6 bases, with 21 bases left between them. The germline V gene encodes CDR1 SGHDN and CDR2 FVKESK. The CDR3 totals 17 residues. CDR3 in DNA: TGTGCCAGCAGCCAAATAATGGCGGGGGCGCTGGGGGATACGCAGTATTTT. It codes for CASSQIMAGALGDTQYF.

The chain employs TRBV5-1 and TRBJ1-2; 8 nucleotides match TRBD1. Germline CDR1 and CDR2: SGHRS and YFSETQ. Trimming took 3 bases from V and 2 from J; bases not matched to a gene: 9. CDR3 length equals 16 residues. CDR3 in amino acids: CASSWGPGQANYGYTF. CDR3 in DNA: TGCGCCAGCAGCTGGGGTCCGGGACAGGCGAACTATGGCTACACCTTC.

CDR3 amino acids: CASSSPGNTEAFF. DNA for the CDR3: TGTGCCAGCAGCTCGCCAGGGAACACTGAAGCTTTCTTT. The V and J genes are TRBV7-2 and TRBJ1-1; D remains unclear. The V end lost 4 bases, the J end lost 1 base, and 7 bases lay between the germline ends. Germline loops: CDR1 SGHTA, CDR2 FQGNSA. The CDR3 runs to 13 residues.

J is TRBJ2-7 and V is TRBV14, with D possibly TRBD1 on 5 matching bases. Per the germline V gene, CDR1 is SGHDN and CDR2 is FVKESK. The CDR3 runs to 14 residues. The V gene lost 4 bases and the J gene lost 0 bases, with 10 bases spanning the gap. The CDR3 nucleotides are TGTGCCAGCAGCCCCAGGGCTTCCTCCTACGAGCAGTACTTC. Encoded protein: CASSPRASSYEQYF.

This chain uses TRBV14 with TRBJ2-7; D is perhaps TRBD2 (6 bases). V was clipped by 1 base and J by 9 bases, with 13 bases between them. The CDR3 contains 13 residues. CDR1 and CDR2 (germline): SGHDN, FVKESK. The chain's CDR3 is CASSQVEGLGQYF. The CDR3 bases are TGTGCCAGCAGCCAAGTGGAGGGTCTGGGGCAGTACTTC.

The V and J genes are TRBV6-1 and TRBJ2-1; 9 bases agree with TRBD2. Germline CDR1 is MNHNS and CDR2 is SASEGT. The CDR3 is 14 residues long. The V and J ends lost 7 bases and 9 bases, in that order; junction bases with no gene match: 10. The CDR3 here is CASNGLAGDSEQFF. The DNA for the CDR3 is TGTGCCAGCAATGGATTAGCGGGGGATAGTGAGCAGTTCTTC.

The rearrangement uses TRBV27 and TRBJ1-1, with a possible D match to TRBD1 (5 bases). V was clipped by 2 bases and J by 4 bases, with 11 bases between them. CDR3 length equals 14 residues. Germline V gene lookup returns CDR1 MNHEY and CDR2 SMNVEV (reference sequence). The CDR3 spells CASSLGGDGTEAFF. DNA for the CDR3: TGTGCCAGCAGTTTAGGGGGGGATGGCACTGAAGCTTTCTTT.

Only one count was recorded for this clone. J is TRBJ2-5 and V is TRBV5-8; perhaps TRBD1 as D (5 bases). Looked up from germline, CDR1 is SGHTS and CDR2 is YDEGEE. Trimming took 6 bases from V and 6 from J, leaving 27 bases between them. CDR3 length: 17 residues. CDR3 nucleotides: TGTGCCAGCACCCCGAACCCCAGGGCAGGGTTGGGAAAGACCCAGTACTTC. The encoded protein is CASTPNPRAGLGKTQYF.

This clone appeared once. The chain employs TRBV2 and TRBJ2-7; the match to TRBD1 covers 7 bases. With V trimmed by 5 bases and J by 4 bases, 11 bases remained unmatched. This CDR3 contains 15 residues. CDR1 SNHLY and CDR2 FYNNEI come from the germline V gene. CDR3 nucleotide sequence: TGTGCCAGCAGTCTTTTCCTCGGGACAGAATACGAGCAGTACTTC. The encoded protein is CASSLFLGTEYEQYF.

The genes are TRBV7-2 and TRBJ2-7; the match to TRBD2 covers 7 bases. The CDR3 contains 15 residues. In germline, CDR1 is SGHTA, CDR2 FQGNSA. The V segment lost 1 base and the J segment 7 bases; nucleotides outside the gene matches: 10. The CDR3 protein is CASSLGATQREEQYF. In DNA form, the CDR3 reads TGTGCCAGCAGCTTAGGAGCGACCCAGCGGGAAGAGCAGTACTTC.

The chain recombines TRBV5-1 with TRBJ1-1, with 8 bases lining up with TRBD1. Germline V gene sequence: CDR1 SGHRS, CDR2 YFSETQ. V was pared by 4 bases and J by 6 bases, with 11 bases of the junction left unmatched. The length of the CDR3 is 15 residues. Written as DNA, the CDR3 is TGCGCCAGCAGCCTTAGACAGGGGAAGGATTCTGAAGCTTTCTTT. It is translated as CASSLRQGKDSEAFF.

The V call is TRBV6-1, the J call TRBJ2-2; D is perhaps TRBD1 or TRBD2 (5 bases each). CDR1 and CDR2 from the germline V gene are MNHNS and SASEGT. The CDR3 is 12 residues long. V was clipped by 7 bases and J by 11 bases, with 14 bases between them. CDR3 sequence (DNA): TGTGCCAGCACCCGGACGGGGCGAGAGCTGTTTTTT. Its protein is CASTRTGRELFF.

The chain employs TRBV7-8 and TRBJ1-4; D gene ambiguous. The CDR3 covers 15 residues. V lost 5 bases, J lost 0 bases, and 10 bases lay in between. CDR1 SGHVS and CDR2 FQNEAQ come from the germline V gene. This CDR3 reads CASSQYVATNEKLFF. The CDR3 DNA reads TGTGCCAGCAGCCAGTATGTTGCAACTAATGAAAAACTGTTTTTT.

The V and J genes are TRBV7-8 and TRBJ2-5; 11 bases map to TRBD2. The V gene's germline CDR1 is SGHVS and CDR2 FQNEAQ. The CDR3 is made up of 17 amino acids. With 2 bases clipped from V and 5 bases from J, the junction kept 10 bases outside the gene matches. CDR3 DNA sequence: TGTGCCAGCAGCTTAACCCTCGGGACTAGCGGCAGCGAGACCCAGTACTTC. Translation gives CASSLTLGTSGSETQYF. Together with reference TRBV7-8 and TRBJ2-5, the CDR3 gives the full variable domain: GAGVSQSPRYKVAKRGQDVALRCDPISGHVSLFWYQQALGQGPEFLTYFQNEAQLDKSGLPSDRFFAERPEGSVSTLKIQRTQQEDSAVYLCASSLTLGTSGSETQYFGPGTRLLVL.

This chain connects TRBV7-9 to TRBJ1-1, with D hard to call. The CDR3 is 13 residues long. The germline gives CDR1 SEHNR, CDR2 FQNEAQ (reference sequence). V lost 5 bases and J lost 8, with 15 bases in between. CDR3 protein: CASSPDWAGEAFF. In DNA, the CDR3 is TGTGCCAGCAGCCCCGACTGGGCAGGAGAAGCTTTCTTT.

V gene TRBV18 combines with J gene TRBJ2-7; TRBD2 agrees at 15 bases. The CDR3 is 16 residues long. V gave up 3 bases and J gave up 7 bases; unmatched junction bases: 7. Germline CDR1 KGHSH, CDR2 LQKENI. The CDR3 DNA is TGTGCCAGCTCACCTGGACTAGCGGGGGGGCTTGAGGAGCAGTACTTC. It yields the protein CASSPGLAGGLEEQYF.

The chain employs TRBV9 and TRBJ2-7, with D unclear. V was clipped by 3 bases and J by 3 bases, with 13 bases between them. CDR1 and CDR2 from the germline V gene are SGDLS and YYNGEE. The CDR3 sequence is 14 residues long. The CDR3 sequence: CASSAGPADYEQYF. The DNA for the CDR3 is TGTGCCAGCAGCGCCGGGCCCGCAGACTACGAGCAGTACTTC.